This T cell receptor (beta chain) emerged from a study of long-term antiretroviral therapy in people with HIV (dated 2022 in TCRdb). Describing the broader study: Collection of the earliest samples took place about a decade ahead of the 2015 WHO recommendation for immediate ART, at a time when ART was typically delayed until CD4 counts fell. Of the 30 to 35 participants with HIV, approximately ten were female. From fewer than 35 adults with confirmed HIV infection, the cohort provided approximately 210 cryopreserved PBMC samples, gathered serially across a mean of about six years (range 1-12). Test extractions of a monoclonal T-cell line alongside 30 to 35 polyclonal samples showed no cross-contamination during QIAcube processing. A retrospective serial study tested whether changes in peripheral blood TRB repertoire composition and diversity were associated with ART initiation and durable HIV suppression. On the study overall, not on this receptor specifically: The samples span the years 2004 to 2017, and the ART regimens used at that time may not be as effective as current regimens. Owing to limited PBMC availability, only the TCR beta chain was sequenced, without alpha chain pairing. A significant increase in TRB diversity was found to be associated with ART initiation, although TRB diversity was observed to remain significantly below that of transplant donor controls even after long-term ART. No data were available on ART adherence, viral resistance or therapy changes, limiting inferences about post-ART repertoire changes. Because cell numbers in pre-ART samples were limited, unsorted PBMC were profiled instead of sorted CD4+ and CD8+ T cells. CDR3 length ranges in HIV repertoires were narrower than in controls, and network structure suggested an antigen-experienced repertoire with only a slight naive shift after ART. At every time point, the repertoire was dominated by expanded TRB clones first identified before ART initiation, although this dominance fluctuated and, in many PLHIV, declined after ART.

Participants were included only if at least one PBMC sample before ART initiation and at least two post-ART samples were available. Every participant with HIV received treatment in the United States of America. Before DNA extraction, cryopreserved samples of roughly 0.95-10 million PBMC were thawed and washed. At the time of the earliest PBMC sample, participants with HIV were aged between about 20 and 54 years. PBMC samples from each participant spanned 1-4 timepoints before ART initiation and 2-8 timepoints after ART initiation, with a median of 7 samples. Serial HIV viral load, CD4+ T-cell count, ART history and demographic data were obtained for every participant. Using a Qiagen kit on a QIAcube, genomic DNA was extracted from unsorted PBMC, with samples processed in batches of 12. The immunoSEQ hsTCRB v3.0 assay was used at survey level resolution to sequence the TRB variable region. The target sequencing depth for TRB was about 40,000-55,000 T-cell genomes per sample. TRB libraries were pooled and sequenced on an Illumina MiSeq using a v3 150-cycle kit. The study's own analysis went as follows. Repertoire analysis ran in R within a reproducible Nextflow workflow covering QC, data transformation and analysis. LymphoSeq2, an R package for AIRR-Seq data exploration, was used to implement custom analyses. After excluding a few samples that yielded fewer than 5000 total TRB sequences, 188 HIV repertoires remained for analysis. Among the approximately 190 HIV repertoires that were kept, 59 were collected before ART initiation and more than 120 were collected after ART initiation. Repertoires were downsampled to 5000 TRB nucleotide sequences, and summary statistics were averaged over 100 downsampling iterations. Only TRB sequences with CDR3 regions of at least seven amino acids were retained for analysis. Diversity was measured with a Shannon entropy-derived clonality score and the Gini coefficient. In repertoire networks, the top 5000 CDR3 amino acid sequences were linked whenever an edit distance of one separated two sequences. GLIPH2 predicted antigen specificity groups and MHC restriction for TRB CDR3 amino acid sequences. CDR3 amino acid sequences were matched against VDJdb and McPAS-TCR to flag known CMV, EBV, HIV or tissue antigen associations. Pre-ART, post-ART and control groups were compared with Wilcoxon signed-rank tests and Holm-Bonferroni correction. In TCRdb, the immuneACCESS table is reduced to in-frame sequences with V and J assigned. These tables do not hold every clone; where another copy was compared, an unresolved V gene accounts for under half, and the others remain unexplained. V, J and clone size reflect that table, while D and trimming were determined from the DNA. The sample yields about 40,000 clones; less than 90% were counted once. The top ten constitute 5.5% to 8% of the sample.

Details on this clone: The antigen it binds to is not known. Base quality data are lacking; no much larger clone is found one base away.

The sequence came from a young man with HIV. The specimen comprised unsorted PBMCs, sampled 1 year after starting antiretroviral therapy.

Read as DNA, the sequence is TGTGCCAGCTCAGAAGCCACAGGGGTCAACTATGGCTACACCTTC. Translated, it gives CASSEATGVNYGYTF. The chain is made from TRBV18 and TRBJ1-2; TRBD1 agrees with 7 junctional bases. In the germline V gene, CDR1 corresponds to KGHSH and CDR2 to LQKENI. The junction shows trimming of 5 bases on V and 2 bases on J, and the gene matches do not reach 8 bases of it. Inclusive of the bounding cysteine and phenylalanine, the CDR3 is 15 residues long. CDR3 DNA is the only sequence kept; it has 45 bases, read in frame from the first base. Where the CDR3 stops, the reference TRBV18 and TRBJ1-2 genes take over; the full variable domain is NAGVMQNPRHLVRRRGQEARLRCSPMKGHSHVYWYRQLPEEGLKFMVYLQKENIIDESGMPKERFSAEFPKEGPSILRIQQVVRGDSAAYFCASSEATGVNYGYTFGSGTRLTVV.